The rows below give T cell receptor beta chains drawn from one sample of a study of blood T cell repertoires in COVID-19. Profiled with immunoSEQ multiplex PCR; TCRdb holds only in-frame clones, not every one. The sample shows about 200,000 clones, roughly 86% of them seen only once. Sequenced material: peripheral blood. The origin of the receptors is a woman between 35 and 50 years old with acute or convalescent COVID-19. CDR3s include the opening cysteine and the closing phenylalanine or tryptophan.

J gene	V gene	CDR3 protein
TRBJ2-5	TRBV24-1	CATSDPGTSGNRGETQYF
TRBJ1-5	TRBV28	CASSFPDRFGNQPQHF
TRBJ2-7	TRBV15	CATSRDLGGVYEQYF
TRBJ2-7	TRBV7-2	CASSPSGYEQYF
TRBJ2-7	TRBV25-1	CASSTRAGASSYEQYF
TRBJ2-3	TRBV6-2/TRBV6-3	CASSFGAGGRSTDTQYF
TRBJ2-6	TRBV5-6	CASSFGASITGANVLTF
TRBJ1-3	TRBV3-1/TRBV3-2	CASRHGSSGNTIYF
TRBJ2-7	TRBV6-5	CATGQGRLEQYF
TRBJ2-7	TRBV6-5	CASSSTGPLGEQYF